The rows below give T cell receptor beta chains drawn from one sample of a study of T cells after yellow fever vaccination. TCRdb independently ran MiXCR on the 5' RACE reads; one entry per CDR3 protein. This sample has 250,000 or so distinct CDR3 sequences, with around 6.7% found just once. The sequences come from CD4+ T cells sorted from PBMCs, collected on the day of the yellow fever booster vaccination. The receptors derive from a man aged 25-45 years who received the YFV17D yellow fever vaccine. Each CDR3 is given with its conserved first and last residue. Each record gives: D gene, J gene, V gene, clone size, CDR3 protein, CDR3 DNA. D genes are given only for firm matches. Size tells how often a clone was seen (once, few, many) or the class of an expanded clone, and some rows leave it out.

>TRBD2|TRBJ2-6|TRBV27|few
CASSFLTGGLSGANVLTF
TGTGCCAGCAGTTTCCTTACGGGAGGCCTCTCTGGGGCCAACGTCCTGACTTTC
>TRBD1|TRBJ1-3|TRBV6-1|NA
CASRQGAFSGNTIYF
TGTGCCAGCAGACAGGGGGCTTTCTCTGGAAACACCATATATTTT
>TRBD2|TRBJ2-2|TRBV6-1|few
CATLPAGGYTGELFF
TGTGCCACCCTCCCTGCGGGAGGATACACCGGGGAGCTGTTTTTT
>NA|TRBJ2-2|TRBV12-3/TRBV12-4|many
CASRTREDTGELFF
TGTGCCAGCAGGACGCGAGAGGACACCGGGGAGCTGTTTTTT
>NA|TRBJ2-1|TRBV1|NA
CTSSQGPGPRVGSDGEQFF
TGCACCAGCAGCCAGGGCCCGGGCCCGCGGGTTGGGAGTGATGGTGAGCAGTTCTTC
>NA|TRBJ2-3|TRBV23-1|many
CASSQSEGEDTQYF
TGCGCCAGCAGTCAATCGGAGGGGGAAGATACGCAGTATTTT
>NA|TRBJ2-3|TRBV6-4|few
CASRDLSTDTQYF
TGTGCCAGCAGGGACTTGAGCACAGATACGCAGTATTTT
>TRBD2|TRBJ2-5|TRBV20-1|many
CSARKASGQETQYF
TGCAGTGCTAGAAAGGCTAGCGGACAAGAGACCCAGTACTTC
>TRBD1|TRBJ1-1|TRBV5-1|few
CASSLADGTGTEAFF
TGCGCCAGCAGCTTGGCCGACGGGACAGGGACTGAAGCTTTCTTT
>TRBD1|TRBJ1-5|TRBV6-5|NA
CASRGGGWQPQHF
TGTGCCAGCAGAGGAGGGGGCTGGCAGCCCCAGCATTTT
>TRBD2|TRBJ2-1|TRBV6-1|NA
CASSGRTSGASYNEQFF
TGTGCCAGCAGTGGCCGGACTAGCGGGGCCTCCTACAATGAGCAGTTCTTC
>TRBD2|TRBJ2-3|TRBV20-1|many
CSAMGLAGILTDTQYF
TGCAGTGCTATGGGACTAGCGGGAATACTCACAGATACGCAGTATTTT
>TRBD1|TRBJ1-4|TRBV3-1|many
CASRNRGREKLFF
TGTGCCAGCAGAAACAGGGGCCGCGAAAAACTGTTTTTT
>NA|TRBJ2-5|TRBV20-1|many
CSAPWGAQETQYF
TGCAGTGCTCCCTGGGGGGCCCAAGAGACCCAGTACTTC
>NA|TRBJ2-7|TRBV10-1|NA
CASRRLRLEQYF
TGCGCCAGCAGGAGACTCCGTTTGGAGCAGTACTTC
>NA|TRBJ2-7|TRBV7-9|once
CASSLIGYKQYF
TGTGCCAGCAGCTTAATCGGATACAAGCAGTACTTC
>NA|TRBJ2-3|TRBV5-1|few
CASSLWLAADTQYF
TGCGCCAGCAGCTTGTGGTTAGCGGCAGATACGCAGTATTTT
>TRBD2|TRBJ2-7|TRBV5-1|many
CASSIGLAGALYEQYF
TGCGCCAGCAGCATAGGACTAGCGGGAGCTCTGTACGAGCAGTACTTC
>TRBD1|TRBJ2-7|TRBV28|many
CASSSPGQIYEQYF
TGTGCCAGCAGTTCGCCGGGACAGATCTACGAGCAGTACTTC
>NA|TRBJ1-4|TRBV6-5|many
CASSYPSTRGATNEKLFF
TGTGCCAGCAGTTACCCCTCGACCCGTGGCGCAACTAATGAAAAACTGTTTTTT
>TRBD2|TRBJ2-5|TRBV7-3|many
CASSLSGSETQYF
TGTGCCAGCAGCCTTAGCGGGAGCGAGACCCAGTACTTC
>NA|TRBJ2-3|TRBV7-2|NA
CASSRDSDFSTQYF
TGTGCCAGCAGCCGCGACAGCGATTTTAGTACGCAGTATTTT
>NA|TRBJ1-1|TRBV28|many
CASSFGTPRTEAFF
TGTGCCAGCAGTTTCGGGACACCCAGGACCGAAGCTTTCTTT
>NA|TRBJ2-1|TRBV6-2/TRBV6-3|many
CASSQRPVWTSYNEQFF
TGTGCCAGCAGTCAACGCCCTGTGTGGACATCCTACAATGAGCAGTTCTTC
>TRBD2|TRBJ2-1|TRBV3-1|many
CASSRTSGTHNEQFF
TGTGCCAGCAGCCGGACTAGCGGGACCCACAATGAGCAGTTCTTC
>TRBD1|TRBJ1-1|TRBV7-9|few
CASSLMGQGGTEAFF
TGTGCCAGCAGCTTAATGGGACAGGGGGGAACTGAAGCTTTCTTT
>NA|TRBJ1-2|TRBV29-1|NA
CSALRGTGGGGYGYTF
TGCAGCGCCCTGCGAGGGACGGGCGGTGGGGGCTATGGCTACACCTTC
>TRBD1|TRBJ2-3|TRBV10-1|few
CASSEVGTGKGTQYF
TGCGCCAGCAGTGAGGTCGGGACAGGCAAGGGTACGCAGTATTTT
>NA|TRBJ2-3|TRBV19|few
CASSIQGMRTDTQYF
TGTGCCAGTAGTATCCAAGGGATGCGCACAGATACGCAGTATTTT
>NA|TRBJ2-5|TRBV7-2|NA
CASSRPGREETQYF
TGTGCCAGCAGCCGCCCGGGCCGGGAGGAGACCCAGTACTTC
>NA|TRBJ2-7|TRBV27|few
CARDSIGEQYF
TGTGCCAGGGACAGCATAGGCGAGCAGTACTTC
>TRBD2|TRBJ2-5|TRBV4-2|few
CASSSGRIQETQYF
TGTGCCAGCAGCTCCGGGAGGATCCAAGAGACCCAGTACTTC
>NA|TRBJ2-7|TRBV4-3|many
CASSQDLIESYEQYF
TGCGCCAGCAGCCAAGATCTCATTGAAAGTTACGAGCAGTACTTC
>TRBD2|TRBJ2-3|TRBV9|few
CASSGLAGSSTDTQYF
TGTGCCAGCAGCGGGCTAGCGGGGTCTAGCACAGATACGCAGTATTTT
>TRBD2|TRBJ2-1|TRBV18|NA
CASSPSGRPRGNNEQFF
TGTGCCAGCTCACCTAGCGGGAGGCCGCGGGGAAACAATGAGCAGTTCTTC
>NA|TRBJ2-7|TRBV6-5|NA
CASSRAEVRNNEQYF
TGTGCCAGCAGCAGGGCGGAGGTCCGAAACAACGAGCAGTACTTC
>NA|TRBJ2-3|TRBV12-3/TRBV12-4|NA
CASSPRSRVADTQYF
TGTGCCAGCAGTCCTCGGAGCAGGGTGGCAGATACGCAGTATTTT
>NA|TRBJ1-5|TRBV20-1|few
CSAREEGDQPQHF
TGCAGTGCTAGAGAAGAAGGGGACCAGCCCCAGCATTTT
>NA|TRBJ1-1|TRBV7-6|few
CASSDLRTQNTEAFF
TGTGCCAGCAGCGACCTGCGGACCCAGAACACTGAAGCTTTCTTT
>NA|TRBJ2-7|TRBV20-1|NA
CSAREPGGYEQYF
TGCAGTGCTAGAGAGCCAGGGGGGTACGAGCAGTACTTC
>TRBD2|TRBJ2-5|TRBV12-3/TRBV12-4|NA
CASSLGSGLGEETQYF
TGTGCCAGCAGTTTAGGGTCGGGACTAGGAGAGGAGACCCAGTACTTC
>NA|TRBJ1-1|TRBV18|many
CASSPPTGLTEAFF
TGTGCCAGCTCACCACCGACAGGTCTCACTGAAGCTTTCTTT
>NA|TRBJ2-5|TRBV5-1|few
CASSLQGRETQYF
TGCGCCAGCAGCCTACAGGGTAGAGAGACCCAGTACTTC
>NA|TRBJ2-6|TRBV23-1|few
CASSHPGANVLTF
TGCGCCAGCAGTCATCCTGGGGCCAACGTCCTGACTTTC
>NA|TRBJ2-4|TRBV6-1|NA
CASRLGLWENIQYF
TGTGCCAGCAGACTGGGCCTTTGGGAAAACATTCAGTACTTC
>TRBD2|TRBJ2-4|TRBV5-4|few
CASSPGTSDQKNIQYF
TGTGCCAGCAGCCCAGGGACTAGCGACCAGAAAAACATTCAGTACTTC
>NA|TRBJ2-1|TRBV6-2/TRBV6-3|few
CASTEVNRDSQFF
TGTGCCAGCACCGAGGTGAATCGGGATTCGCAGTTCTTC
>NA|TRBJ2-7|TRBV13|NA
CASSSAAYEQYF
TGTGCCAGCAGCTCCGCAGCTTACGAGCAGTACTTC
>NA|TRBJ2-1|TRBV20-1|NA
CSVPAGLAKQGGQFF
TGCAGTGTTCCCGCGGGACTAGCAAAACAGGGGGGGCAGTTCTTC
>TRBD1|TRBJ2-5|TRBV3-1|few
CASKQSGTGDKTQYF
TGTGCCTCCAAACAGTCCGGGACAGGGGACAAGACCCAGTACTTC
>NA|TRBJ2-5|TRBV11-2|NA
CASSLAGALETQYF
TGTGCCAGCAGCTTAGCAGGGGCCCTAGAGACCCAGTACTTC
>TRBD1|TRBJ1-1|TRBV19|NA
CASMEGARTEAFF
TGTGCCAGTATGGAGGGGGCGCGGACTGAAGCTTTCTTT
>NA|TRBJ2-1|TRBV6-6|many
CASSYYRGNEQFF
TGTGCCAGCAGTTACTATCGGGGGAATGAGCAGTTCTTC
>TRBD2|TRBJ2-6|TRBV5-1|many
CASSSISGEHSGANVLTF
TGCGCCAGCAGCTCCATTAGCGGGGAACACTCTGGGGCCAACGTCCTGACTTTC